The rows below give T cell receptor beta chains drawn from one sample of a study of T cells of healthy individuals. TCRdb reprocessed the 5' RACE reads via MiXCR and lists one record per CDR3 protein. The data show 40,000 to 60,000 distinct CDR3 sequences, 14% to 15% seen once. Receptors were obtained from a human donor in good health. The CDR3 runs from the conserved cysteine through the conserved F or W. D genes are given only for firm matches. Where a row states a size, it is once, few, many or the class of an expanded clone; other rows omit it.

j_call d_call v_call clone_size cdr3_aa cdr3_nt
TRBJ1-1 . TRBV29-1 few CSVDKNTEAFF TGCAGCGTTGACAAGAACACTGAAGCTTTCTTT
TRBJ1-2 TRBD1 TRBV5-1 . CASSADWTGGGVVGGYTF TGCGCCAGCAGCGCGGACTGGACAGGGGGAGGAGTAGTAGGTGGCTACACCTTC
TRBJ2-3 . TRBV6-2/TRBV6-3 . CASSYGAGGTDTQYF TGTGCCAGCAGTTACGGAGCTGGGGGCACAGATACGCAGTATTTT
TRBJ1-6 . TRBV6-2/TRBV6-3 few CASSYSTGRGNSPLHF TGTGCCAGCAGTTACTCGACCGGCAGGGGTAATTCACCCCTCCACTTT
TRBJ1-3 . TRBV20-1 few CSANKGPAISGNTIYF TGCAGTGCTAATAAGGGACCGGCAATCTCTGGAAACACCATATATTTT
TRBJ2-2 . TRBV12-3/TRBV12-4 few CASSFLSGELFF TGTGCCAGCAGTTTTTTGAGCGGGGAGCTGTTTTTT
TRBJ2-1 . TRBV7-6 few CASSPLGQWSSYNEQFF TGTGCCAGCAGCCCCCTGGGGCAGTGGAGCTCCTACAATGAGCAGTTCTTC
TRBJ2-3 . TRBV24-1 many CATSGQAGTDTQYF TGTGCCACCAGTGGACAGGCTGGCACAGATACGCAGTATTTT
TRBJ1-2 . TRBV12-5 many CASAPGNYGYTF TGTGCTAGTGCGCCGGGAAACTATGGCTACACCTTC
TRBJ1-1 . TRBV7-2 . CASSLAEGLNTEAFF TGTGCCAGCAGCTTAGCAGAGGGCCTGAACACTGAAGCTTTCTTT
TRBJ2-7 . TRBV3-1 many CASSQDRDLVEQYF TGTGCCAGCAGCCAAGACCGGGATCTAGTCGAGCAGTACTTC
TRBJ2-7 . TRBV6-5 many CASRYGGQGRNEQYF TGTGCCAGCAGATACGGGGGTCAGGGGAGGAACGAGCAGTACTTC
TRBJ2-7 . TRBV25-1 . CATQKTGYEQYF TGTGCCACCCAGAAGACAGGTTACGAGCAGTACTTC
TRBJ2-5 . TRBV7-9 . CASSLWTVQETQYF TGTGCCAGCAGCTTATGGACAGTTCAAGAGACCCAGTACTTC
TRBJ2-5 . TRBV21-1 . CASSKGTSGSSGVRETQYF TGTGCCAGCAGCAAGGGGACTAGCGGGAGTTCGGGGGTACGGGAGACCCAGTACTTC
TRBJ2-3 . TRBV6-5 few CASSSTASTDTQYF TGTGCCAGCAGCTCCACAGCCAGCACAGATACGCAGTATTTT
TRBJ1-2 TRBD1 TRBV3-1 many CASSLRQGEGYGYTF TGTGCCAGCAGCCTCCGACAGGGAGAGGGCTATGGCTACACCTTC
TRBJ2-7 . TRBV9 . CASSVGGTGTHSYEQYF TGTGCCAGCAGCGTAGGCGGCACGGGAACCCACTCCTACGAGCAGTACTTC
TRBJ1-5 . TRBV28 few CASRYNHGSNQPQHF TGTGCCAGCAGGTATAACCACGGTAGCAATCAGCCCCAGCATTTT
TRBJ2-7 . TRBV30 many CAWSKTASYEQYF TGTGCCTGGAGTAAGACAGCCTCCTACGAGCAGTACTTC
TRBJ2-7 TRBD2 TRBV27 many CASSLGLAGVGYEQYF TGTGCCAGCAGTCTGGGACTAGCGGGAGTTGGTTACGAGCAGTACTTC
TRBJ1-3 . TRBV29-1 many CSAEGGLGNTIYF TGCAGCGCCGAGGGGGGGCTCGGAAACACCATATATTTT
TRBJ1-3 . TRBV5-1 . CASSPEHSGNTIYF TGCGCCAGCAGCCCAGAGCACTCTGGAAACACCATATATTTT
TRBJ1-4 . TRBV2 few CASSGEVGEKLFF TGTGCCAGCAGTGGTGAGGTGGGGGAAAAACTGTTTTTT
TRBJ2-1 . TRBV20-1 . CSATLAQGEVYNEQFF TGCAGTGCTACCCTCGCACAAGGGGAGGTATACAATGAGCAGTTCTTC
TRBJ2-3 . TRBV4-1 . CASSQEAGTGFTDTQYF TGCGCCAGCAGCCAAGAGGCCGGGACGGGGTTCACAGATACGCAGTATTTT
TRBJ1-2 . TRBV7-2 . CASSPTTLNYGYTF TGTGCCAGCAGCCCGACAACACTGAACTATGGCTACACCTTC
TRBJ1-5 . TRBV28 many CASSPGTFQPQHF TGTGCCAGCAGTCCAGGGACTTTTCAGCCCCAGCATTTT
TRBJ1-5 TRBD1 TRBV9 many CASSVTGDSNQPQHF TGTGCCAGCAGCGTTACAGGGGATAGCAATCAGCCCCAGCATTTT
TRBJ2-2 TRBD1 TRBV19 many CATSGRDRGRRNTGELFF TGTGCCACCTCGGGGAGGGACAGGGGGCGACGAAACACCGGGGAGCTGTTTTTT
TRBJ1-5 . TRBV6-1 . CASTLPANSNQPQHF TGTGCCAGCACCCTCCCGGCGAATAGCAATCAGCCCCAGCATTTT
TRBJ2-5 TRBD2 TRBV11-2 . CASSFAGGGETQYF TGTGCCAGCAGCTTCGCGGGAGGGGGAGAGACCCAGTACTTC
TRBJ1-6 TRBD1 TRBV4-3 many CASSPGQGVSPLHF TGCGCCAGCAGCCCGGGACAGGGTGTATCACCCCTCCACTTT
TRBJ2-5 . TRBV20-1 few CSAPAGEWTQYF TGCAGTGCCCCCGCCGGGGAGTGGACCCAGTACTTC
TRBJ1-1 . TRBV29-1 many CSVEDREGATIEAFF TGCAGCGTTGAAGATCGGGAAGGGGCCACCATTGAAGCTTTCTTT
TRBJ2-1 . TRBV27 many CASSPGSNYNEQFF TGTGCCAGCAGCCCCGGATCGAACTACAATGAGCAGTTCTTC
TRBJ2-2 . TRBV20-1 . CSARQVPGELFF TGCAGTGCTAGACAGGTGCCCGGGGAGCTGTTTTTT
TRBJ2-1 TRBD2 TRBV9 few CASSVDGTGMGLDYNEQFF TGTGCCAGCAGCGTAGATGGAACAGGGATGGGACTAGATTACAATGAGCAGTTCTTC
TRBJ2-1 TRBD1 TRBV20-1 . CSARVTGEGEQFF TGCAGTGCTAGGGTCACAGGGGAAGGGGAGCAGTTCTTC
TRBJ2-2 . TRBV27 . CASSLGGDTGELFF TGTGCCAGCAGTTTGGGCGGGGATACCGGGGAGCTGTTTTTT
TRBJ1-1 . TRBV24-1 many CATSESLNTEAFF TGTGCCACCAGTGAGTCGCTGAACACTGAAGCTTTCTTT
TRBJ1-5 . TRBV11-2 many CASSSGRWPQHF TGTGCCAGCAGCTCCGGACGGTGGCCCCAGCATTTT